The 28 T cell receptor beta chains listed next were all sequenced from one sample in a study of blood T cell repertoires in COVID-19. The assay was immunoSEQ multiplex PCR, and TCRdb's table has in-frame clones only and misses some. Of tens of thousands of clones listed, about 80% are singletons. Material: peripheral blood. The receptors here all came from a human donor with acute or convalescent COVID-19. The donor label of this sample is uncertain.

The V and J genes are TRBV27 and TRBJ2-3; 8 bases align to TRBD2. Germline loops: CDR1 MNHEY, CDR2 SMNVEV (reference sequence). After removal of 6 bases from V and 1 base from J, the junction contained 12 bases not matched to a gene. This CDR3 contains 17 residues. The CDR3 sequence: CASSLGHGRAGTDTQYF. CDR3 coding DNA: TGTGCCAGCAGCTTAGGGCACGGGAGGGCGGGCACAGATACGCAGTATTTT.

This chain links TRBV5-1 with TRBJ2-2, with a tentative D call TRBD2 (5 bases). Germline CDR1 SGHRS, CDR2 YFSETQ. CDR3 length: 13 residues. Trimming removed 1 base at V and 7 bases at J, with 8 bases between. The CDR3 DNA reads TGCGCCAGCAGCTTGATTGAGGGCGGGGAGCTGTTTTTT. It translates to CASSLIEGGELFF.

This chain joins TRBV5-6 and TRBJ2-7; 10 nucleotides match TRBD1. The V segment lost 4 bases and the J segment 0 bases; nucleotides outside the gene matches: 4. The CDR3 is 15 amino acids. Germline V CDR1 and CDR2: SGHDT, YYEEEE. Written as DNA, the CDR3 is TGTGCCAGCAGCGAGGGACAGGGGAGCTCCTACGAGCAGTACTTC. Translated, it gives CASSEGQGSSYEQYF. The full variable domain, in which reference TRBV5-6 and TRBJ2-7 provide the parts outside the CDR3, is DAGVTQSPTHLIKTRGQQVTLRCSPKSGHDTVSWYQQALGQGPQFIFQYYEEEERQRGNFPDRFSGHQFPNYSSELNVNALLLGDSALYLCASSEGQGSSYEQYFGPGTRLTVT.

Only a few counts were recorded for this clone. The chain uses TRBV4-3 and TRBJ2-7; possible D gene TRBD1, 6 bases. Germline-derived CDR1 and CDR2 are LGHNA and YSLEER. The V end was cut by 4 bases, the J end by 0 bases, with 7 bases between. CDR3 length: 13 amino acids. The CDR3 nucleotides are TGCGCCAGCAGCCGGGACATCTCCTACGAGCAGTACTTC. This sequence encodes CASSRDISYEQYF.

This clone came up once. The chain links TRBV3-1 (or the pseudogene TRBV3-2) to TRBJ1-1; D possibly corresponds to TRBD1 (6 bases). The CDR3 sequence is 14 residues long. The ends were cut back, 2 bases at V and 4 bases at J, with 11 bases in the middle. Germline assignment: CDR1 LGHDT and CDR2 YNNKEL (reference sequence). The CDR3 DNA is TGTGCCAGCAGCCAACCGGACAGTTCCACTGAAGCTTTCTTT. Translating it yields CASSQPDSSTEAFF.

This chain links TRBV27 with TRBJ1-3, with 7 bases aligning to TRBD1. V was pared by 5 bases and J by 4 bases, with 8 bases of the junction left unmatched. CDR3 length: 15 residues. Germline CDR1 is MNHEY and CDR2 is SMNVEV (reference sequence). As DNA, the CDR3 is TGTGCCAGCAGTCAGACAGGGCTAGGAGGAAACACCATATATTTT. Encoded protein: CASSQTGLGGNTIYF.

The chain has TRBV18 and TRBJ2-5, with 8 bases matching TRBD1. This CDR3 has 14 residues. Per germline, CDR1 KGHSH and CDR2 LQKENI. The V gene end was trimmed by 4 bases and the J gene end by 3 bases; junction bases not matched to a gene: 4. CDR3 sequence (DNA): TGTGCCAGCTCACGGACAGGGCCTGAAGAGACCCAGTACTTC. Translated: CASSRTGPEETQYF.

J is TRBJ1-5 and V is TRBV10-3, with a possible D match to TRBD1 (5 bases). The V and J ends lost 6 bases and 5 bases respectively, with 11 bases between them. The germline gives CDR1 ENHRY, CDR2 SYGVKD. The CDR3 totals 13 residues. The CDR3 sequence is CAISDQGDQPQHF. The DNA for the CDR3 is TGTGCCATCAGCGATCAGGGTGATCAGCCCCAGCATTTT.

The CDR3 here is CATSRPGQGYRTDTQYF. DNA of the CDR3: TGTGCCACCAGCAGGCCCGGACAGGGCTACCGCACAGATACGCAGTATTTT. The genes are TRBV15 and TRBJ2-3; 8 nucleotides align to TRBD1. Germline values: CDR1 LNHNV, CDR2 YYDKDF (reference sequence). The CDR3 has 17 residues. V trimming: 3 bases; J trimming: 1 base; junction bases outside the gene matches: 9.

The V gene is TRBV10-2, the J gene TRBJ2-1; 7 nucleotides align to TRBD2. Germline CDR1 reads WSHSY; CDR2 reads SAAADI. This CDR3 comprises 15 residues. With 2 bases clipped from V and 2 bases from J, the junction kept 3 bases outside the gene matches. In DNA, the CDR3 is TGCGCCAGCAGTGAGCCAGCGGGAACCTACAATGAGCAGTTCTTC. Translating it yields CASSEPAGTYNEQFF.

The gene calls are TRBV7-3 and TRBJ1-3; 8 bases fit TRBD1. Germline lookup yields CDR1 SGHTA and CDR2 FQGTGA. V lost 4 bases, J lost 4 bases, and 6 bases stayed unmatched. The CDR3 is made up of 15 amino acids. For the CDR3, the DNA is TGTGCCAGCAGCTCAACAGGGGGTTCAGGAAACACCATATATTTT. As protein: CASSSTGGSGNTIYF.

The rearrangement joins TRBV7-2 to TRBJ2-6, with TRBD2 as a possible D gene (5 bases). This CDR3 contains 15 residues. The germline V gene encodes CDR1 SGHTA and CDR2 FQGNSA. Between the trimmed V and J ends, which lost 5 bases and 0 bases, there was a span of 8 bases. Here the CDR3 reads CASSHSDSGANVLTF. CDR3 bases: TGTGCCAGCAGCCATAGCGACTCTGGGGCCAACGTCCTGACTTTC.

This clone has just one count. The chain carries TRBV14 and TRBJ1-1, with D perhaps matching TRBD1 (5 bases). The CDR3 sequence is 17 residues long. Germline V gene data show CDR1 as SGHDN and CDR2 as FVKESK. Trimming left V 0 bases short and J 1 base short, with 15 bases between. The CDR3 DNA sequence: TGTGCCAGCAGCCAAGAAATAGGGGCCCGTAAGAACACTGAAGCTTTCTTT. Encoded protein: CASSQEIGARKNTEAFF.

This chain links TRBV13 with TRBJ2-7; 9 nucleotides match TRBD2. J lost 2 bases, V lost 4 bases, and 3 bases had no gene match. The germline CDR1 and CDR2 sequences are PRHDT and FYEKMQ (reference sequence). CDR3 length: 14 amino acids. CDR3: CASSSGTSPYEQYF. As DNA, the CDR3 is TGTGCCAGCAGCTCCGGGACTAGCCCCTACGAGCAGTACTTC.

The chain is built from TRBV30 and TRBJ2-7, with D possibly being TRBD2 (6 bases). The CDR3 contains 16 residues. Germline values: CDR1 GTSNPN, CDR2 SVGIG (reference sequence). The ends were cut back, 4 bases at V and 1 base at J, with 20 bases in the middle. CDR3 loop: CAWTTYGRDFSYEQYF. The CDR3 DNA is TGTGCCTGGACCACCTACGGCAGGGACTTTTCCTACGAGCAGTACTTC. Looking up the rest from reference TRBV30 and TRBJ2-7 gives the full variable domain: SQTIHQWPATLVQPVGSPLSLECTVEGTSNPNLYWYRQAAGRGLQLLFYSVGIGQISSEVPQNLSASRPQDRQFILSSKKLLLSDSGFYLCAWTTYGRDFSYEQYFGPGTRLTVT.

The chain couples TRBV3-1 (or the pseudogene TRBV3-2) to TRBJ1-2; D is possibly TRBD1 (5 bases). From germline, CDR1 is LGHDT and CDR2 YNNKEL (reference sequence). V gave up 1 base and J gave up 2 bases, with 11 bases separating them. The CDR3 is 15 residues long. CDR3 sequence reads: CASSQVQGPNYGYTF. CDR3 in DNA: TGTGCCAGCAGCCAAGTGCAGGGCCCAAACTATGGCTACACCTTC.

This clone showed up just a few times. The chain joins TRBV27 to TRBJ2-2, with a possible D match to TRBD2 (5 bases). Per germline, CDR1 MNHEY and CDR2 SMNVEV (reference sequence). The V and J ends lost 7 bases and 4 bases respectively, with 7 bases between them. This CDR3 has 12 amino acids. The CDR3 sequence: CASKRSTGELFF. The CDR3 region has the DNA TGTGCCAGCAAGCGGAGCACCGGGGAGCTGTTTTTT.

This rearrangement joins TRBV12-3 or TRBV12-4 to TRBJ2-5; D gene unclear. Trimming stripped 2 bases from V and 3 bases from J, with 7 bases between. CDR3 length equals 13 residues. The chain's CDR3 is CASSLKPEETQYF. In nucleotides, the CDR3 is TGTGCCAGCAGTTTAAAGCCGGAAGAGACCCAGTACTTC.

V gene TRBV4-1 combines with J gene TRBJ2-7; a weak D match, TRBD2 (5 bases). The V and J ends lost 4 bases and 3 bases respectively, with 16 bases between them. CDR3 length equals 15 residues. The V gene's germline CDR1 is MGHRA and CDR2 YSYEKL. The CDR3 DNA is TGCGCCAGCAGCCGACTCGACATGGGAGACTACGAGCAGTACTTC. Translated: CASSRLDMGDYEQYF.

J is TRBJ2-7 and V is TRBV30; a possible D gene is TRBD2 (6 bases). V lost 3 bases to trimming and J lost 3 bases, with 12 bases between them. The germline gives CDR1 GTSNPN, CDR2 SVGIG (reference sequence). CDR3 length: 13 amino acids. The CDR3 is CAWRRDGLYEQYF. The CDR3 DNA reads TGTGCCTGGAGGCGGGACGGCCTCTACGAGCAGTACTTC.

V usage is TRBV6-5 and J usage is TRBJ2-2; D is undetermined. CDR1 MNHEY and CDR2 SVGAGI come from the germline V gene. The CDR3 runs to 15 residues. With 6 bases removed from V and 0 bases from J, the gap between germline ends came to 11 bases. The CDR3, as DNA: TGTGCCAGCAGCGTGACAACCACGAACACCGGGGAGCTGTTTTTT. Its translation is CASSVTTTNTGELFF.

CDR3 coding DNA: TGTGCTAGTGGTTTGGATACCGGGACAACAAACACCATATATTTT. This encodes CASGLDTGTTNTIYF. The chain uses TRBV12-5 and TRBJ1-3; TRBD1 is a possible D gene (6 bases). Germline V gene lookup returns CDR1 LGHNT and CDR2 FRNRAP. The CDR3 contains 15 residues. Trimming took off 1 base at V and 6 bases at J, with 13 bases between the two ends.

The J gene is TRBJ2-5, the V gene TRBV10-3; tentatively, D is TRBD1 (5 bases). Germline CDR1 reads ENHRY; CDR2 reads SYGVKD. The CDR3 has 12 residues. The germline V and J ends were trimmed by 6 bases and 2 bases, with 7 bases remaining between them. The CDR3 coding sequence is TGTGCCATCAGGGGGCATCAAGAGACCCAGTACTTC. Translation: CAIRGHQETQYF.

The chain combines TRBV7-3 with TRBJ2-3; 7 bases fit TRBD2. This CDR3 has 15 amino acids. Germline V lookup: CDR1 SGHTA, CDR2 FQGTGA. After removal of 2 bases from V and 5 bases from J, the junction contained 7 bases not matched to a gene. CDR3 nucleotides: TGTGCCAGCAGCTTAGGCGGAAGGGAGGGAGATACGCAGTATTTT. This sequence encodes CASSLGGREGDTQYF.

The rearrangement links TRBV5-6 to TRBJ2-7, with D perhaps matching TRBD1 (6 bases). CDR1 and CDR2 from the germline V gene are SGHDT and YYEEEE. V was pared by 0 bases and J by 3 bases, with 10 bases between. CDR3 length: 14 residues. CDR3 amino acids: CASSLGTGNYEQYF. The CDR3 nucleotides are TGTGCCAGCAGCTTGGGTACAGGGAACTACGAGCAGTACTTC.

The V gene is TRBV2, the J gene TRBJ2-5; 8 nucleotides line up with TRBD1. Germline trimming cut 6 bases from V and 2 bases from J; bases unmatched to any gene: 8. This CDR3 spans 15 amino acids. From germline, CDR1 is SNHLY and CDR2 FYNNEI. CDR3 amino acids: CASRSRTGGQETQYF. DNA of the CDR3: TGTGCCAGCAGATCACGTACAGGGGGGCAAGAGACCCAGTACTTC.

The genes are TRBV5-4 and TRBJ1-1, with D uncertain. CDR1 is SGHNT, CDR2 YYREEE, per germline (reference sequence). V was trimmed by 4 bases and J by 6 bases, leaving 13 bases between them. The CDR3 is 13 residues long. Here the CDR3 DNA reads TGTGCCAGCAGCAGTATCGTCGGGGCTGAAGCTTTCTTT. Amino acids: CASSSIVGAEAFF.

CDR3 loop: CASCRTGLTPYGYTF. CDR3 nucleotides: TGTGCCAGCTGCAGGACAGGGTTAACCCCCTATGGCTACACCTTC. The chain recombines TRBV6-5 with TRBJ1-2; TRBD1 aligns across 8 bases. The germline V gene encodes CDR1 MNHEY and CDR2 SVGAGI. The junction had 12 bases not matched to a gene; V was cut back by 8 bases and J by 4 bases. CDR3 length: 15 amino acids.